The T cell receptor beta chain under discussion was sequenced for a study of control samples from healthy donors and cancer patients. Assay: immunoSEQ multiplex PCR; the TCRdb copy retains only in-frame clones and omits some. Of 70,000 or so clones listed, roughly 86% are singletons. From germline, CDR1 is KGHSH and CDR2 LQKENI. Trimming stripped 3 bases from V and 6 bases from J, with 17 bases between. The CDR3 is 15 residues long. This receptor was taken from a man aged 60 to 75 with lung cancer. This rearrangement joins TRBV18 to TRBJ1-2, with D possibly matching TRBD1 (6 bases). The sequencing sample was made of PBMCs. CDR3 DNA: TGTGCCAGCTCACCGGGATCCACAGGGAGGGATGGCTACACCTTC. It yields the protein CASSPGSTGRDGYTF.